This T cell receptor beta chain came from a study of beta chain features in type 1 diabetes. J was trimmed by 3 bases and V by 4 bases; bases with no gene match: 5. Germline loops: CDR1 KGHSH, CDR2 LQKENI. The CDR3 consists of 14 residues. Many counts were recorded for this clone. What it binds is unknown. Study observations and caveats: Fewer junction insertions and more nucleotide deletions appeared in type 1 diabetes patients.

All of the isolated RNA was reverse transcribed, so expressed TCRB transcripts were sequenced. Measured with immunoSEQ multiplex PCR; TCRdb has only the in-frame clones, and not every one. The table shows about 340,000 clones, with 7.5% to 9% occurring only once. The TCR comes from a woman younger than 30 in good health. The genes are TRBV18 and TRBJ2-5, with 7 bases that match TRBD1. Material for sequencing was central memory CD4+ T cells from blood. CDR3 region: CASSRGQTKETQYF. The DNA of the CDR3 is TGTGCCAGCTCACGGGGACAGACCAAAGAGACCCAGTACTTC. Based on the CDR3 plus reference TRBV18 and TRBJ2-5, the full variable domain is NAGVMQNPRHLVRRRGQEARLRCSPMKGHSHVYWYRQLPEEGLKFMVYLQKENIIDESGMPKERFSAEFPKEGPSILRIQQVVRGDSAAYFCASSRGQTKETQYFGPGTRLLVL.